The present T cell receptor (beta chain) was sequenced within a study of vaccination and CD4 T cells after COVID-19. Treatment in this sample: approximately 9-day PBMC culture with coronavirus spike peptide pools or control peptides (ViraFEST assay). The germline gives CDR1 SGHTA, CDR2 FQGTGA. The germline V and J ends were trimmed by 4 bases and 2 bases, with 10 bases remaining between them. This CDR3 spans 14 amino acids. Cultured CD4+ T-cell DNA underwent Oncomine TCR Beta short-read sequencing. The authors extracted genomic DNA from cultured CD4+ T cells. One entry per CDR3 protein, called by TCRdb with MiXCR from the PCR reads. The sample contains some 16,000 distinct CDR3 sequences, 73% of which appear only once. A note on this clonotype: Its antigen is undetermined.

The chain couples TRBV7-3 to TRBJ2-3; either TRBD1 or TRBD2 may supply D (6 bases each). Sequencing was carried out using CD4+ T cells from blood, cultured in vitro. The receptor comes from a human donor who had recovered from COVID-19. The CDR3 DNA sequence: TGTGCCAGCAGCTGGGGGGCCGCCACAGATACGCAGTATTTT. Translation: CASSWGAATDTQYF.